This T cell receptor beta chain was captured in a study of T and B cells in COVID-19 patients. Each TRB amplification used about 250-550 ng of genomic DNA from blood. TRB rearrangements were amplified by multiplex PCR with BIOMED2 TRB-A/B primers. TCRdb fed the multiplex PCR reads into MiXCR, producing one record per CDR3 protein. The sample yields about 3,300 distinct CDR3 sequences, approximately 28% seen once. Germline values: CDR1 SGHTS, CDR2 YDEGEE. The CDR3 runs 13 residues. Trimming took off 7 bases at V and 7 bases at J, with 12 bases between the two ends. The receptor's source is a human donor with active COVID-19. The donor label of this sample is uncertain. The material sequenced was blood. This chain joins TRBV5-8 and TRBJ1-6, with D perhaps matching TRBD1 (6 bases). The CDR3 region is CASERGPNSPLHF. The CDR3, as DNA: TGTGCCAGCGAGCGGGGGCCGAATTCACCCCTCCACTTT.